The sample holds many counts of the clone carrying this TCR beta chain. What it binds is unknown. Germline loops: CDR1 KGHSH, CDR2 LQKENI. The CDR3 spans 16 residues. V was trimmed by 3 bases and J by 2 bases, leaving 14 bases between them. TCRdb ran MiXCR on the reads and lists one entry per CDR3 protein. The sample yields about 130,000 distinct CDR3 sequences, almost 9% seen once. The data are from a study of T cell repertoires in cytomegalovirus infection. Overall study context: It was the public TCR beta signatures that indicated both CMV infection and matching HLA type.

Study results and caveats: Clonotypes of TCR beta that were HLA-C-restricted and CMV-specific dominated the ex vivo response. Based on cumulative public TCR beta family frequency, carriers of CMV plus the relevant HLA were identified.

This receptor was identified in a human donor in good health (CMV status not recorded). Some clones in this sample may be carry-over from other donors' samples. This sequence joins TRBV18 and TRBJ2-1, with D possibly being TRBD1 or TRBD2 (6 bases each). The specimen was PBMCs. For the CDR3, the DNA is TGTGCCAGCTCACCTACCGGGGGCAGGACCTACAATGAGCAGTTCTTC. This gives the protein CASSPTGGRTYNEQFF.